The 12 T cell receptor beta chains below come from one sample, sequenced in a study of T cells expressing NK-cell markers. TCRdb re-called the 5' RACE reads; every CDR3 protein appears as one record, without DNA. The sample totals around 550,000 distinct CDR3 sequences. Sequenced sample: blood T cells: a sorted CD56 or NKG2C T cell subset, CD4+ or CD8+ T cells, or bulk PBMC T cells (not recorded which). Source of these receptors: a young man in good health.

This sequence joins TRBV24-1 and TRBJ1-2; TCRdb calls TRBD1, which cannot be checked without DNA. The CDR3 has 13 amino acids. Germline CDR1 reads KGHDR; CDR2 reads SFDVKD. The CDR3 region is CATSGRTGNGYTF.

The chain joins TRBV11-2 to TRBJ2-1; TCRdb's D call of TRBD1 is untestable without DNA. The CDR3 is 13 residues long. Germline CDR1 and CDR2: SGHAT and FQNNGV. CDR3 in amino acids: CATRGTEYNEQFF. The variable domain in full, completed from reference TRBV11-2 and TRBJ2-1, reads EAGVAQSPRYKIIEKRQSVAFWCNPISGHATLYWYQQILGQGPKLLIQFQNNGVVDDSQLPKDRFSAERLKGVDSTLKIQPAKLEDSAVYLCATRGTEYNEQFFGPGTRLTVL.

The chain carries TRBV6-2 or TRBV6-3 and TRBJ2-7; TCRdb returns TRBD1, unconfirmable since there is no DNA. The CDR3 totals 16 residues. Germline V gene data show CDR1 as MNHEY and CDR2 as SVGEGT. The CDR3 protein is CASSLPLGTGGIEQYF.

V gene TRBV5-1 combines with J gene TRBJ2-1; TCRdb lists TRBD2, though no DNA is available to test this call. The V gene's germline CDR1 is SGHRS and CDR2 YFSETQ. This CDR3 contains 17 residues. The CDR3: CASSSARGLAGSNEQFF.

This chain links TRBV20-1 with TRBJ1-5; absent DNA, TCRdb's TRBD1 call cannot be checked. The CDR3 contains 14 residues. Germline CDR1 is DFQATT and CDR2 is SNEGSKA (reference sequence). The CDR3 is CSATHGTRGQPQHF.

This sequence joins TRBV28 and TRBJ2-3; TCRdb designates TRBD2, a call that cannot be tested without DNA. Germline lookup yields CDR1 MDHEN and CDR2 SYDVKM. The CDR3 extends over 15 amino acids. The CDR3 sequence: CASSLTTPYSDTQYF.

This chain connects TRBV24-1 to TRBJ2-2; TCRdb's D gene call, TRBD1, goes unchecked for lack of DNA. Germline V CDR1 and CDR2: KGHDR, SFDVKD. This CDR3 spans 14 amino acids. CDR3 sequence reads: CATSETLRTGELFF.

This chain uses TRBV9 with TRBJ2-2; the D call from TCRdb, TRBD1, cannot be confirmed without DNA. Germline CDR1 reads SGDLS; CDR2 reads YYNGEE. There are 17 residues in the CDR3. The CDR3 here is CASSVTTGATNTGELFF. Full variable domain (outside the CDR3, taken from reference TRBV9 and TRBJ2-2): DSGVTQTPKHLITATGQRVTLRCSPRSGDLSVYWYQQSLDQGLQFLIQYYNGEERAKGNILERFSAQQFPDLHSELNLSSLELGDSALYFCASSVTTGATNTGELFFGEGSRLTVL.

This chain links TRBV14 with TRBJ2-2; the TCRdb call, TRBD2, lacks DNA for checking. CDR1 and CDR2 (germline): SGHDN, FVKESK. The CDR3 contains 16 residues. The CDR3 here is CASSQESAGGTGELFF.

The chain couples TRBV5-5 to TRBJ2-7; TCRdb indicates TRBD1, and absent DNA this call remains unverified. Germline V CDR1 and CDR2: SGHKS, YYEKEE (reference sequence). The CDR3 sequence is 15 residues long. The CDR3 spells CASSLVGTRGDEQYF.

This chain joins TRBV7-2 and TRBJ2-1; the TCRdb D gene call, TRBD1, has no DNA to confirm it. From germline, CDR1 is SGHTA and CDR2 FQGNSA. The length of the CDR3 is 16 residues. The CDR3 spells CASSFNRGPVYNEQFF.

The CDR3 loop is CASSLGVNAGGNEQFF. This chain links TRBV27 with TRBJ2-1; TCRdb names TRBD2, which stays unverified in the absence of DNA. The CDR3 has 16 residues. CDR1 MNHEY and CDR2 SMNVEV come from the germline V gene (reference sequence).